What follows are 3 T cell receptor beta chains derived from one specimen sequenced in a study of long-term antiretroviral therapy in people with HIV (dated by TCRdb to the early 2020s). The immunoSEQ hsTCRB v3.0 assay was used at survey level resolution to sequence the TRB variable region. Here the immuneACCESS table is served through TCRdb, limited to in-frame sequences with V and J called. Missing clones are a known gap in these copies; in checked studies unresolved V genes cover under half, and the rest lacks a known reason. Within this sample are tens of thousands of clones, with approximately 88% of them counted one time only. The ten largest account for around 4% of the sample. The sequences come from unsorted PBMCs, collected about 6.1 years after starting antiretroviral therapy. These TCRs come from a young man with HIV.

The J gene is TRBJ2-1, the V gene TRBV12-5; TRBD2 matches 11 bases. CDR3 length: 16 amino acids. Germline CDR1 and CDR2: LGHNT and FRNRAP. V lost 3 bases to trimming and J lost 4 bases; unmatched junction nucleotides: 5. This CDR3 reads CASGFRLAGPYNEQFF. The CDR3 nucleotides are TGTGCTAGTGGTTTTCGACTAGCGGGACCGTACAATGAGCAGTTCTTC.

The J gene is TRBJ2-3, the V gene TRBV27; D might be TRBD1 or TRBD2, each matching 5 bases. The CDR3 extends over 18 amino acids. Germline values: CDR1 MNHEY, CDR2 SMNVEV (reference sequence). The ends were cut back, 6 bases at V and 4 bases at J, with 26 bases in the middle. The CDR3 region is CASSPGPLRDPPADTQYF. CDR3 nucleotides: TGTGCCAGCAGCCCCGGGCCCCTTCGGGACCCACCGGCAGATACGCAGTATTTT.

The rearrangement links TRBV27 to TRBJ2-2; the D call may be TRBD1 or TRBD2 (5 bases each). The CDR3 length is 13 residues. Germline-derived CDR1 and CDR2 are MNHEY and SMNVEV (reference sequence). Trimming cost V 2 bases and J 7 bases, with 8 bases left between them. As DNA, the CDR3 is TGTGCCAGCAGTTTAGGGGGAATCGGGGAGCTGTTTTTT. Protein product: CASSLGGIGELFF.